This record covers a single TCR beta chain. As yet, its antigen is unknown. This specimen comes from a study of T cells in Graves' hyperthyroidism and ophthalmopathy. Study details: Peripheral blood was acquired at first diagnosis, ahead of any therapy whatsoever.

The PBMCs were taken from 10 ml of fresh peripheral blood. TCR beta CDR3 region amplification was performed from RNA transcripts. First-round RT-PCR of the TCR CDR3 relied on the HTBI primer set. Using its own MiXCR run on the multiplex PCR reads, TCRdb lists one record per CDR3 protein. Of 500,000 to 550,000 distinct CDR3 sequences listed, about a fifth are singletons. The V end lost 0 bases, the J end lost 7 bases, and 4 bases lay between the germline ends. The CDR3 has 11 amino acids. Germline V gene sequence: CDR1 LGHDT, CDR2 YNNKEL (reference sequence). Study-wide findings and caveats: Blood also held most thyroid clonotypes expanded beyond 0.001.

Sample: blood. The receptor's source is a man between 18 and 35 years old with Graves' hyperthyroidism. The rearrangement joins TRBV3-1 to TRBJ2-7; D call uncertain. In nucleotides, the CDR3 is TGTGCCAGCAGCCAAGATCAGGAGCAGTACTTC. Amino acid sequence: CASSQDQEQYF.